The source of this T cell receptor beta chain is a study of patients and donors after allogeneic stem cell transplantation. MiXCR was run by TCRdb on the RT-PCR reads, yielding one entry per CDR3 protein. The data contain 98,000 or so distinct CDR3 sequences, around 33% of them singletons. V was clipped by 2 bases and J by 6 bases, with 13 bases between them. This CDR3 spans 14 amino acids. The V gene's germline CDR1 is MNHEY and CDR2 SMNVEV (reference sequence). V gene TRBV27 combines with J gene TRBJ1-2; no reliable D call. Sequencing was performed on blood, either unsorted or a sorted T cell fraction (not recorded which). The clonotype originates from a human donor who was either an allogeneic HSCT recipient or a stem cell or donor lymphocyte infusion donor (not recorded which). It is not recorded whose cells these are; they may come from a transplant donor. In DNA, the CDR3 is TGTGCCAGCAGTTTAATAGGAACGGTGCATGGCTACACCTTC. Amino acid sequence: CASSLIGTVHGYTF.